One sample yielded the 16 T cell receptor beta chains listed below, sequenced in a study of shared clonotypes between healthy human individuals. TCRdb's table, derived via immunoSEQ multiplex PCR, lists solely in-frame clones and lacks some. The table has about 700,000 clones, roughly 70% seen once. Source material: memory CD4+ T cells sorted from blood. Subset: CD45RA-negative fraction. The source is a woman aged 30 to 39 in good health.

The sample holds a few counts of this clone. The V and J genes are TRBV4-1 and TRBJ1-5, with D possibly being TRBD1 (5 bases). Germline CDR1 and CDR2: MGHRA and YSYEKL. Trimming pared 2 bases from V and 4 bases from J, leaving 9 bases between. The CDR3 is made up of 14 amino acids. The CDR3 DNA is TGCGCCAGCAGCCAAACAGGTTTGAATCAGCCCCAGCATTTT. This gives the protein CASSQTGLNQPQHF.

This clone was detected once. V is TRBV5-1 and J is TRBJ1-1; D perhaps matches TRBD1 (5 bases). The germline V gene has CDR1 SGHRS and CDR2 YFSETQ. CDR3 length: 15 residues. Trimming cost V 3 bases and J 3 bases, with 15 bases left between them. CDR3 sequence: CASSWGGRTDTEAFF. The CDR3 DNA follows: TGCGCCAGCAGCTGGGGGGGACGGACGGACACTGAAGCTTTCTTT. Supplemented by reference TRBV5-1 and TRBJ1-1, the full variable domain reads KAGVTQTPRYLIKTRGQQVTLSCSPISGHRSVSWYQQTPGQGLQFLFEYFSETQRNKGNFPGRFSGRQFSNSRSEMNVSTLELGDSALYLCASSWGGRTDTEAFFGQGTRLTVV.

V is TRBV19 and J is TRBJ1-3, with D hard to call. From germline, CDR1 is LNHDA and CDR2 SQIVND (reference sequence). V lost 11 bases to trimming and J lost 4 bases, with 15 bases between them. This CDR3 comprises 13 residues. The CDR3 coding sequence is TGTGCCGGCCACCAAGGGTCCGGAAACACCATATATTTT. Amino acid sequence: CAGHQGSGNTIYF.

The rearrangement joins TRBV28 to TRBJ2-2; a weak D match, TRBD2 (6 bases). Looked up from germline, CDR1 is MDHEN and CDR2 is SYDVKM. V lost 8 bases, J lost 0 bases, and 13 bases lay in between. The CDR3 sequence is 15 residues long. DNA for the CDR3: TGTGCCAGCCGAAACGCGGGGTCGAACACCGGGGAGCTGTTTTTT. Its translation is CASRNAGSNTGELFF. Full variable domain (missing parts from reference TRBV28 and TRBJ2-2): DVKVTQSSRYLVKRTGEKVFLECVQDMDHENMFWYRQDPGLGLRLIYFSYDVKMKEKGDIPEGYSVSREKKERFSLILESASTNQTSMYLCASRNAGSNTGELFFGEGSRLTVL.

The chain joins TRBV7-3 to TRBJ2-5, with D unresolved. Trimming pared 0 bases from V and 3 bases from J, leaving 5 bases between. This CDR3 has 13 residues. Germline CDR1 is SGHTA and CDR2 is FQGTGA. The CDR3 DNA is TGTGCCAGCAGCTTAACAATAGAAGAGACCCAGTACTTC. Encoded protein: CASSLTIEETQYF.

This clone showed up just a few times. The DNA for the CDR3 is TGTGCCAGCAGTGAACTAGCGGGAGTTGGAGCCGGGGAGCTGTTTTTT. Its protein is CASSELAGVGAGELFF. The chain joins TRBV6-1 to TRBJ2-2; 10 bases agree with TRBD2. CDR1 and CDR2 from the germline V gene are MNHNS and SASEGT. With 2 bases clipped from V and 6 bases from J, the junction kept 6 bases outside the gene matches. This CDR3 is built from 16 residues.

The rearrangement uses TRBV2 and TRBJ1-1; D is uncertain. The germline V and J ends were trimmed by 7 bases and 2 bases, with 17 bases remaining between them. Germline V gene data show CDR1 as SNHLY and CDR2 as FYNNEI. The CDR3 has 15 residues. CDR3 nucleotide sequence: TGTGCCAGCAACCCACTAGCAAGTGGAAACACTGAAGCTTTCTTT. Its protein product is CASNPLASGNTEAFF.

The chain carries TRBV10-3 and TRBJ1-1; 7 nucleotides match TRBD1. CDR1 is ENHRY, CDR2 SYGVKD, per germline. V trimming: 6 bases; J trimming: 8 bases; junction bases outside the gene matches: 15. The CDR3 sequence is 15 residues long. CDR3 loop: CAIRNEVGGWGEAFF. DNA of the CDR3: TGTGCCATCAGGAATGAGGTAGGGGGCTGGGGCGAAGCTTTCTTT.

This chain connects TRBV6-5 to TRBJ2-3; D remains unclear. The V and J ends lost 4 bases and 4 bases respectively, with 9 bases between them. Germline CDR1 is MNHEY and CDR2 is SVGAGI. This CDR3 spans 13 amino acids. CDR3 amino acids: CASSWVGSDTQYF. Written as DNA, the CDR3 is TGTGCCAGCAGTTGGGTGGGCTCAGATACGCAGTATTTT.

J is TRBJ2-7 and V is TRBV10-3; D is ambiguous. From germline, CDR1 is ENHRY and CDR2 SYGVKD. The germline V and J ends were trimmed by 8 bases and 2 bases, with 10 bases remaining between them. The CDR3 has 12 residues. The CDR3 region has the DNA TGTGCCATCGCCCCGGCGGCCTACGAGCAGTACTTC. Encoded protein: CAIAPAAYEQYF.

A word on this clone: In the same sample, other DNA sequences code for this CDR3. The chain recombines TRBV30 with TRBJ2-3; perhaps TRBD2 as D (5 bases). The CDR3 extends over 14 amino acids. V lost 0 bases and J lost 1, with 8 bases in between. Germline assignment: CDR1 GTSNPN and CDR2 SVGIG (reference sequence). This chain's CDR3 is CAWSVGLGTDTQYF. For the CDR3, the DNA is TGTGCCTGGAGTGTTGGACTGGGCACAGATACGCAGTATTTT.

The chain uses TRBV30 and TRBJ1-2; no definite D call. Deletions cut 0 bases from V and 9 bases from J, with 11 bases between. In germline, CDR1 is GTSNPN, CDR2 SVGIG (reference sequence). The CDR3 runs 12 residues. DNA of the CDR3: TGTGCCTGGAGTGTACGTGGGCAGAGCTACACCTTC. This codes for CAWSVRGQSYTF. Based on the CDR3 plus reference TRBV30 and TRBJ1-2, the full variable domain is SQTIHQWPATLVQPVGSPLSLECTVEGTSNPNLYWYRQAAGRGLQLLFYSVGIGQISSEVPQNLSASRPQDRQFILSSKKLLLSDSGFYLCAWSVRGQSYTFGSGTRLTVV.

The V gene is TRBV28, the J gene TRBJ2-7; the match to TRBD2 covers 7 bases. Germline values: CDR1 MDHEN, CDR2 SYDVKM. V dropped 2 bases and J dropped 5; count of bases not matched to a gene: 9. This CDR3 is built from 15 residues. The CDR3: CASSLGGRVTDEQYF. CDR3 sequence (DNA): TGTGCCAGCAGTTTAGGTGGGAGGGTTACGGACGAGCAGTACTTC.

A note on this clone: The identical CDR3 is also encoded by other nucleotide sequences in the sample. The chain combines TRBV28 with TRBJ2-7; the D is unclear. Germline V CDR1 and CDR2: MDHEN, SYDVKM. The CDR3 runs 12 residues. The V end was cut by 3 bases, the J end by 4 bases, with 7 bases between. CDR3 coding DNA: TGTGCCAGCAGTTTGTGGTCATACGAGCAGTACTTC. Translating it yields CASSLWSYEQYF.

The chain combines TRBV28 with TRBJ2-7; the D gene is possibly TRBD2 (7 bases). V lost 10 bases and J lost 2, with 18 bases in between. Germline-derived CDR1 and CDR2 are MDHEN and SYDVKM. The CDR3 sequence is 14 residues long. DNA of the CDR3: TGTGCCATCAAGGGGGGGGCAGGGGCCTACGAGCAGTACTTC. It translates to CAIKGGAGAYEQYF.

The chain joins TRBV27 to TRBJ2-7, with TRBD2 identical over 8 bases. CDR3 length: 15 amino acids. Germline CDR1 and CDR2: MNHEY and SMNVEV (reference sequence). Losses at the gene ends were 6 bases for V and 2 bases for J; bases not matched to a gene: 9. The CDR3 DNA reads TGTGCCAGCAGGATAGGGGCGGGAGGTCCCTACGAGCAGTACTTC. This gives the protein CASRIGAGGPYEQYF.